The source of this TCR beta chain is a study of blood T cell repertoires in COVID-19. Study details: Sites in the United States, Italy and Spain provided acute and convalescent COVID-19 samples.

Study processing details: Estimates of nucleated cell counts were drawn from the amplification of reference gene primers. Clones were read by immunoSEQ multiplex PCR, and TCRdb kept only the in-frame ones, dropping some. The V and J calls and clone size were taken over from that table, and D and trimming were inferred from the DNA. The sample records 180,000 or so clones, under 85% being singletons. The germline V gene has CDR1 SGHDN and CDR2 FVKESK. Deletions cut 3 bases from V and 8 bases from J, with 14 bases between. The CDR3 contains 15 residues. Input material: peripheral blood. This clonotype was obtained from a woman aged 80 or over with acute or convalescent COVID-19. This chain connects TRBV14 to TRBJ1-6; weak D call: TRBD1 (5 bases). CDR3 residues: CASSHRGRGDSPLHF. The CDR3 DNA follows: TGTGCCAGCAGCCACCGGGGCCGGGGGGATTCACCCCTCCACTTT.